This TCR beta chain was found in a study of control samples from healthy donors and cancer patients. Assay used: immunoSEQ multiplex PCR; TCRdb lists only in-frame clones, some missing. Of roughly 130,000 clones listed, 92% were seen once; the top ten hold 10% to 12%. This CDR3 region has 17 residues. The germline V gene has CDR1 MNHEY and CDR2 SMNVEV (reference sequence). Trimming cost V 5 bases and J 4 bases; bases outside gene matches: 15. The sequence came from a man under 40 in good health. This chain uses TRBV27 with TRBJ2-3; 7 nucleotides line up with TRBD1. Material: blood. CDR3 in amino acids: CASSLDRVRSGADTQYF. The CDR3 nucleotides are TGTGCCAGCAGTCTAGACAGGGTTCGTTCAGGCGCAGATACGCAGTATTTT.